This T cell receptor (beta chain) came from a study of CD8 T cells in ankylosing spondylitis. Study results and caveats: One TCR beta motif, made up of eight or nine highly homologous variants, appeared characteristic of ankylosing spondylitis blood.

The V segment lost 0 bases and the J segment 1 base; nucleotides outside the gene matches: 6. CDR3 size: 16 residues. The germline V gene encodes CDR1 GTSNPN and CDR2 SVGIG (reference sequence). TCRdb analysed the 5' RACE reads with MiXCR anew, one entry per CDR3 protein. The table shows 100,000 or so distinct CDR3 sequences, with 9% occurring only once. This clonotype was observed a few times. Its specificity is not known. V gene TRBV30 combines with J gene TRBJ2-5; 9 positions match TRBD2. The sequencing input was blood, either unsorted or a sorted T cell fraction (not recorded which). The receptor was derived from a male donor with ankylosing spondylitis. In DNA, the CDR3 is TGTGCCTGGAGTGTACTGGCGGGAGGGCTCCAAGAGACCCAGTACTTC. It yields the protein CAWSVLAGGLQETQYF.